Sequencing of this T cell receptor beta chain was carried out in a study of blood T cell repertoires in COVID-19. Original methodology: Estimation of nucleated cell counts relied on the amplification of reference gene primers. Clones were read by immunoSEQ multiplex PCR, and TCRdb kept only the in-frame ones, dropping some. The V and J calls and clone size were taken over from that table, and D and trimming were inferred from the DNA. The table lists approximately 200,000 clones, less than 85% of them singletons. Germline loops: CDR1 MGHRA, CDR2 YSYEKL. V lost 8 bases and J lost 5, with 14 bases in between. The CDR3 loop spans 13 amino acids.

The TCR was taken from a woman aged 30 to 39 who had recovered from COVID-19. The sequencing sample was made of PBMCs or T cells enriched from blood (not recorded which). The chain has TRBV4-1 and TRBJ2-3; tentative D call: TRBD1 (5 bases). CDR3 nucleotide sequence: TGCGCCAGCGGGGCAGGGTTGGGAGATACGCAGTATTTT. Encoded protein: CASGAGLGDTQYF.